The 5 T cell receptor beta chains listed next were all sequenced from one sample in a study of PD-1 blockade in classical Hodgkin lymphoma. Measured with immunoSEQ multiplex PCR; TCRdb has only the in-frame clones, and not every one. The repertoire includes 6,000 to 7,000 clones, more than 65% of them detected once, and 2% to 3% sits in the top ten. Every patient experienced relapse after autologous stem cell transplantation, and brentuximab vedotin exposure varied. Researchers used magnetic negative selection to pull out pure CD4+ T cells from thawed PBMCs. This specimen consisted of CD4+ T cells from blood, obtained at baseline. The receptors stem from a human donor with classical Hodgkin lymphoma.

This clone occurred once. The V call is TRBV10-3, the J call TRBJ1-4, with unresolved D. Looked up from germline, CDR1 is ENHRY and CDR2 is SYGVKD. CDR3 length: 14 residues. Deletions cut 1 base from V and 4 bases from J, with 7 bases between. The chain's CDR3 is CAISELGLNEKLFF. CDR3 nucleotides: TGTGCCATCAGTGAGTTGGGCCTTAATGAAAAACTGTTTTTT.

This chain links TRBV5-1 with TRBJ2-1, with TRBD1 identical over 8 bases. With 4 bases clipped from V and 4 bases from J, the junction kept 16 bases outside the gene matches. This CDR3 contains 18 residues. CDR1 is SGHRS, CDR2 YFSETQ, per germline. For the CDR3, the DNA is TGCGCCAGCAGCATCTGGACAGGGACACTCATGGGATACAATGAGCAGTTCTTC. It specifies CASSIWTGTLMGYNEQFF.

The chain links TRBV5-3 to TRBJ2-3, with TRBD1 identical over 7 bases. TRBV5-3 is identified as an open reading frame with a role that is uncertain. V lost 4 bases to trimming and J lost 2 bases; unmatched junction nucleotides: 7. CDR3 length equals 15 residues. CDR3 amino acids: CARSDRDRDTDTQYF. CDR3 DNA sequence: TGTGCCAGAAGCGACCGGGACAGAGACACAGATACGCAGTATTTT.

The chain links TRBV2 to TRBJ1-1; no reliable D call. CDR1 is SNHLY, CDR2 FYNNEI, per germline. The CDR3 is made up of 14 amino acids. V was shortened by 3 bases and J by 4 bases, with 12 bases between the two germline ends. The CDR3 sequence: CASSEWQSSTEAFF. The CDR3 coding sequence is TGTGCCAGCAGTGAGTGGCAGTCTAGCACTGAAGCTTTCTTT. Complete variable domain (other parts from reference TRBV2 and TRBJ1-1): EPEVTQTPSHQVTQMGQEVILRCVPISNHLYFYWYRQILGQKVEFLVSFYNNEISEKSEIFDDQFSVERPDGSNFTLKIRSTKLEDSAMYFCASSEWQSSTEAFFGQGTRLTVV.

This rearrangement joins TRBV5-1 to TRBJ1-1; a possible D gene is TRBD1 (6 bases). The ends were cut back, 4 bases at V and 0 bases at J, with 10 bases in the middle. The CDR3 totals 14 residues. Germline V gene lookup returns CDR1 SGHRS and CDR2 YFSETQ. The CDR3 sequence is CASSVDSLNTEAFF. Written as DNA, the CDR3 is TGCGCCAGCAGCGTGGACAGCTTGAACACTGAAGCTTTCTTT.